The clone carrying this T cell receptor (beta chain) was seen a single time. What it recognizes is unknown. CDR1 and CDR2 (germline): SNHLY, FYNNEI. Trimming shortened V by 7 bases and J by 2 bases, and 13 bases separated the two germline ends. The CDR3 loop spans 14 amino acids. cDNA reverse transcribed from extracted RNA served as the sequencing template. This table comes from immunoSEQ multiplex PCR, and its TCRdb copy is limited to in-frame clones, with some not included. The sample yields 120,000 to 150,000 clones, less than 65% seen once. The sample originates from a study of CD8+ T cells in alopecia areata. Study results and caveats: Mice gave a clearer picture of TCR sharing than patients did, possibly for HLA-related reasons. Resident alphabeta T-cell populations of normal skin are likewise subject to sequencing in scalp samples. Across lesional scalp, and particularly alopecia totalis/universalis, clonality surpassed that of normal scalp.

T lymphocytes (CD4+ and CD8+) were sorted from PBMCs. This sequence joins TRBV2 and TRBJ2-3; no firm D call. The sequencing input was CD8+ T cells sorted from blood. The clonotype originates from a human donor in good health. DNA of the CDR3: TGTGCCAGCACTGTAGCAGATTACACAGATACGCAGTATTTT. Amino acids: CASTVADYTDTQYF.